The 29 T cell receptor beta chains below come from one sample, sequenced in a study of blood T cell repertoires in COVID-19. The protocol was immunoSEQ multiplex PCR, while the TCRdb copy is restricted to in-frame clones and leaves out a portion. The data hold 79,000 or so clones, with approximately 81% observed a single time. The specimen sequenced was peripheral blood. The receptors shown here come from a man aged 55 to 70 with COVID-19, enrolled during active disease.

This sequence joins TRBV5-1 and TRBJ1-4; D is unclear. The CDR3 totals 14 residues. Germline CDR1 reads SGHRS; CDR2 reads YFSETQ. With 0 bases removed from V and 8 bases from J, the gap between germline ends came to 11 bases. CDR3 sequence: CASSLGSRGEKLFF. CDR3 bases: TGCGCCAGCAGCTTGGGCAGCCGAGGGGAAAAACTGTTTTTT.

The rearrangement uses TRBV2 and TRBJ2-5; D is unresolved. The V and J ends lost 4 bases and 3 bases respectively, with 9 bases between them. The germline gives CDR1 SNHLY, CDR2 FYNNEI. This CDR3 has 13 residues. The CDR3 region is CASSVATEETQYF. CDR3 nucleotide sequence: TGTGCCAGCAGTGTAGCTACAGAAGAGACCCAGTACTTC.

This clone appeared a few times. The genes are TRBV2 and TRBJ1-5, with D unresolved. The length of the CDR3 is 13 residues. The germline V gene has CDR1 SNHLY and CDR2 FYNNEI. Deletions cut 3 bases from V and 6 bases from J, with 9 bases between. CDR3 sequence reads: CASSEGGSQPQHF. The CDR3, as DNA: TGTGCCAGCAGTGAGGGCGGGAGTCAGCCCCAGCATTTT.

The chain is built from TRBV5-4 and TRBJ2-1; no firm D call. Between the trimmed V and J ends, which lost 3 bases and 7 bases, there was a span of 17 bases. CDR1 and CDR2 from the germline V gene are SGHNT and YYREEE (reference sequence). The CDR3 loop spans 15 amino acids. The CDR3 is CASSYGRTGTNEQFF. The CDR3 nucleotides read TGTGCCAGCAGCTATGGGCGTACTGGTACGAATGAGCAGTTCTTC.

This chain links TRBV7-2 with TRBJ2-1; D gene ambiguous. V lost 0 bases, J lost 0 bases, and 6 bases lay in between. The CDR3 has 15 residues. From germline, CDR1 is SGHTA and CDR2 FQGNSA. The CDR3 nucleotides are TGTGCCAGCAGCTTAGCGGCTAGCTCCTACAATGAGCAGTTCTTC. Translating it yields CASSLAASSYNEQFF.

The CDR3 DNA sequence: TGTGCCAGCAGTCCCCCCCCGGGACTAGCGATTAGAAATACTGGCGGGGAGCTGTTTTTT. It specifies CASSPPPGLAIRNTGGELFF. The chain uses TRBV5-4 and TRBJ2-2; 10 bases map to TRBD2. J was trimmed by 7 bases and V by 5 bases; bases with no gene match: 23. This CDR3 spans 20 amino acids. Looked up from germline, CDR1 is SGHNT and CDR2 is YYREEE (reference sequence).

The chain combines TRBV2 with TRBJ2-2, with 11 bases aligning to TRBD1. Germline-derived CDR1 and CDR2 are SNHLY and FYNNEI. Unmatched junction bases numbered 5, after V lost 6 bases and J lost 5 bases. The CDR3 contains 15 residues. The DNA of the CDR3 is TGTGCCAGCAGGGGGACAGGGGGTTGGACCGGGGAGCTGTTTTTT. This sequence encodes CASRGTGGWTGELFF.

The chain carries TRBV9 and TRBJ2-3, with TRBD2 matching over 9 bases. V lost 3 bases and J lost 5; bases outside the gene matches: 7. Germline V lookup: CDR1 SGDLS, CDR2 YYNGEE. The CDR3 extends over 15 amino acids. In nucleotides, the CDR3 is TGTGCCAGCAGCGAGAGCGGGAGGCATAGAGATACGCAGTATTTT. It codes for CASSESGRHRDTQYF.

The rearrangement joins TRBV6-5 to TRBJ1-5; D not resolved. The CDR3 consists of 15 residues. V was trimmed by 9 bases and J by 2 bases, leaving 17 bases between them. Germline loops: CDR1 MNHEY, CDR2 SVGAGI. CDR3 protein: CARPRTPLGNQPQHF. The CDR3 region has the DNA TGTGCCAGACCCAGGACTCCCCTGGGCAATCAGCCCCAGCATTTT.

The chain carries TRBV28 and TRBJ1-2, with 11 bases matching TRBD1. Trimming took 5 bases from V and 5 from J; bases not matched to a gene: 7. Germline-derived CDR1 and CDR2 are MDHEN and SYDVKM. The CDR3 loop spans 15 amino acids. DNA of the CDR3: TGTGCCAGCAGTCCTGGACAGGGGGCCGATTATGGCTACACCTTC. Protein product: CASSPGQGADYGYTF.

The chain's CDR3 is CASSVGQDTEAFF. DNA for the CDR3: TGTGCCAGCAGCGTCGGACAGGACACTGAAGCTTTCTTT. The chain uses TRBV7-3 and TRBJ1-1; 7 bases align to TRBD1. The germline V gene encodes CDR1 SGHTA and CDR2 FQGTGA. This CDR3 has 13 residues. Trimming cost V 5 bases and J 3 bases; bases outside gene matches: 3.

The rearrangement links TRBV30 to TRBJ2-7; TRBD2 aligns across 7 bases. With 0 bases clipped from V and 5 bases from J, the junction kept 4 bases outside the gene matches. CDR1 GTSNPN and CDR2 SVGIG come from the germline V gene (reference sequence). The CDR3 length is 13 residues. The CDR3 DNA reads as TGTGCCTGGAGTGTACTGGGGGGGGACGAGCAGTACTTC. Encoded protein: CAWSVLGGDEQYF.

The chain employs TRBV6-5 and TRBJ1-2; tentatively, D is TRBD1 (5 bases). Trimming took off 6 bases at V and 1 base at J, with 6 bases between the two ends. Germline V lookup: CDR1 MNHEY, CDR2 SVGAGI. This CDR3 is built from 12 residues. CDR3 amino acids: CASRDNNYGYTF. CDR3 sequence (DNA): TGTGCCAGCAGGGACAATAACTATGGCTACACCTTC.

V gene TRBV18 combines with J gene TRBJ1-3, with TRBD1 matching over 9 bases. CDR3 size: 18 residues. The germline V gene encodes CDR1 KGHSH and CDR2 LQKENI. V was pared by 4 bases and J by 0 bases, with 10 bases of the junction left unmatched. The DNA for the CDR3 is TGTGCCAGCTCACAATACTCCGGGACAGGGATCTCTGGAAACACCATATATTTT. Encoded protein: CASSQYSGTGISGNTIYF. Full variable domain (remainder filled in from reference TRBV18 and TRBJ1-3): NAGVMQNPRHLVRRRGQEARLRCSPMKGHSHVYWYRQLPEEGLKFMVYLQKENIIDESGMPKERFSAEFPKEGPSILRIQQVVRGDSAAYFCASSQYSGTGISGNTIYFGEGSWLTVV.

The chain is built from TRBV15 and TRBJ1-5, with D maybe TRBD1 (5 bases). Trimming took 0 bases from V and 7 from J, leaving 19 bases between them. The CDR3 extends over 17 amino acids. Germline lookup yields CDR1 LNHNV and CDR2 YYDKDF (reference sequence). CDR3 amino acids: CATSRDYVGGGSQPQHF. CDR3 sequence (DNA): TGTGCCACCAGCAGAGATTACGTGGGGGGAGGCAGCCAGCCCCAGCATTTT.

V and J are TRBV30 and TRBJ2-5; D unresolved. The CDR3 sequence is 12 residues long. V was pared by 0 bases and J by 3 bases, with 5 bases between. The germline V gene has CDR1 GTSNPN and CDR2 SVGIG (reference sequence). The DNA of the CDR3 is TGTGCCTGGAGTGTGTCCGAAGAGACCCAGTACTTC. Protein: CAWSVSEETQYF.

This clone was seen just once. This chain connects TRBV9 to TRBJ2-3, with TRBD1 as a possible D gene (5 bases). Germline V CDR1 and CDR2: SGDLS, YYNGEE. The CDR3 runs to 16 residues. The V end was cut by 3 bases, the J end by 1 base, with 15 bases between. The CDR3, as DNA: TGTGCCAGCAGCGAATGGGGCCTAACCGGCACAGATACGCAGTATTTT. This encodes CASSEWGLTGTDTQYF.

J is TRBJ2-7 and V is TRBV12-3 or TRBV12-4; possibly TRBD2 for D (6 bases). V lost 5 bases to trimming and J lost 2 bases, with 10 bases between them. The CDR3 covers 13 residues. DNA for the CDR3: TGTGCCAGCAGTCCTGGCGGGGCCTACGAGCAGTACTTC. Protein product: CASSPGGAYEQYF.

V usage is TRBV30 and J usage is TRBJ2-7, with no clear D. The germline gives CDR1 GTSNPN, CDR2 SVGIG (reference sequence). Trimming removed 3 bases at V and 0 bases at J, with 12 bases between. CDR3 size: 14 residues. The CDR3 sequence: CAWSPRSPSYEQYF. The CDR3 DNA follows: TGTGCCTGGAGCCCGAGATCGCCCTCCTACGAGCAGTACTTC.

The J gene is TRBJ2-3, the V gene TRBV2; 8 bases align to TRBD2. The CDR3 runs to 15 residues. The V gene's germline CDR1 is SNHLY and CDR2 FYNNEI. V gave up 2 bases and J gave up 4 bases; unmatched junction bases: 5. The CDR3 nucleotides read TGTGCCAGCAGTGAATATCTCGGGGGGGCAGATACGCAGTATTTT. This sequence encodes CASSEYLGGADTQYF. Full variable domain (outside the CDR3, taken from reference TRBV2 and TRBJ2-3): EPEVTQTPSHQVTQMGQEVILRCVPISNHLYFYWYRQILGQKVEFLVSFYNNEISEKSEIFDDQFSVERPDGSNFTLKIRSTKLEDSAMYFCASSEYLGGADTQYFGPGTRLTVL.

The chain is built from TRBV5-4 and TRBJ1-2; perhaps TRBD1 as D (5 bases). Germline V CDR1 and CDR2: SGHNT, YYREEE (reference sequence). With 7 bases removed from V and 6 bases from J, the gap between germline ends came to 13 bases. CDR3 length equals 12 residues. The DNA of the CDR3 is TGTGCCAGCGGCACACAGGATAATGGCTACACCTTC. Translating gives CASGTQDNGYTF. Filled out from reference TRBV5-4 and TRBJ1-2, the complete variable domain reads ETGVTQSPTHLIKTRGQQVTLRCSSQSGHNTVSWYQQALGQGPQFIFQYYREEENGRGNFPPRFSGLQFPNYSSELNVNALELDDSALYLCASGTQDNGYTFGSGTRLTVV.

The chain combines TRBV30 with TRBJ2-2; tentative D call: TRBD2 (6 bases). This CDR3 is 13 amino acids long. The ends were cut back, 7 bases at V and 1 base at J, with 10 bases in the middle. In germline, CDR1 is GTSNPN, CDR2 SVGIG (reference sequence). CDR3 in amino acids: CASVGGNTGELFF. CDR3 coding DNA: TGTGCCTCGGTGGGGGGGAACACCGGGGAGCTGTTTTTT. The complete variable domain, with remaining parts taken from reference TRBV30 and TRBJ2-2, reads SQTIHQWPATLVQPVGSPLSLECTVEGTSNPNLYWYRQAAGRGLQLLFYSVGIGQISSEVPQNLSASRPQDRQFILSSKKLLLSDSGFYLCASVGGNTGELFFGEGSRLTVL.

The chain combines TRBV11-2 with TRBJ1-4, with D maybe TRBD1 (5 bases). The germline gives CDR1 SGHAT, CDR2 FQNNGV. This CDR3 region has 14 residues. V lost 6 bases and J 8 bases, leaving 16 bases between the germline ends. CDR3 protein: CASSQRDAAEKLFF. For the CDR3, the DNA is TGTGCCAGCAGTCAGCGGGACGCAGCAGAAAAACTGTTTTTT.

The gene calls are TRBV11-2 and TRBJ1-3; weak D call: TRBD1 (6 bases). The V end was cut by 0 bases, the J end by 14 bases, with 14 bases between. This CDR3 has 13 amino acids. Germline V gives CDR1 SGHAT, CDR2 FQNNGV. The CDR3 DNA sequence: TGTGCCAGCAGCTTAGATCCATTGGCAGGGGTATATTTT. This translates into CASSLDPLAGVYF.

This clone has a count of ten or more. This chain uses TRBV4-1 with TRBJ1-6; D is unresolved. CDR1 and CDR2 (germline): MGHRA, YSYEKL. The CDR3 totals 17 residues. Trimming pared 0 bases from V and 2 bases from J, leaving 11 bases between. The CDR3 here is CASSQENTRTYNSPLHF. In DNA, the CDR3 is TGCGCCAGCAGCCAAGAAAACACGAGGACCTATAATTCACCCCTCCACTTT.

The chain links TRBV4-1 to TRBJ2-7, with D possibly TRBD2 on 5 matching bases. This CDR3 contains 14 residues. Germline V lookup: CDR1 MGHRA, CDR2 YSYEKL. Trimming took 4 bases from V and 2 from J, leaving 12 bases between them. The CDR3 loop is CASSPPSGTYEQYF. The CDR3 DNA reads TGCGCCAGCAGCCCCCCCAGCGGTACCTACGAGCAGTACTTC.

This chain joins TRBV10-2 and TRBJ1-4; D gene ambiguous. The V end was cut by 0 bases, the J end by 3 bases, with 11 bases between. This CDR3 has 16 amino acids. Germline V gives CDR1 WSHSY, CDR2 SAAADI. The CDR3 region has the DNA TGCGCCAGCAGTGAGTCGATCCGAGCCGCTAATGAAAAACTGTTTTTT. Amino acids: CASSESIRAANEKLFF.

J is TRBJ1-6 and V is TRBV14; D gene unclear. Between the trimmed V and J ends, which lost 3 bases and 13 bases, there was a span of 13 bases. This CDR3 is 13 amino acids long. Germline CDR1 reads SGHDN; CDR2 reads FVKESK. The CDR3 region is CASSQGTINPLHF. CDR3 nucleotide sequence: TGTGCCAGCAGCCAGGGCACCATTAATCCCCTCCACTTT. The variable domain in full, with the rest retrieved from reference TRBV14 and TRBJ1-6, is EAGVTQFPSHSVIEKGQTVTLRCDPISGHDNLYWYRRVMGKEIKFLLHFVKESKQDESGMPNNRFLAERTGGTYSTLKVQPAELEDSGVYFCASSQGTINPLHFGNGTRLTVT.

This chain uses TRBV20-1 with TRBJ1-4; 7 bases are shared with TRBD1. The germline gives CDR1 DFQATT, CDR2 SNEGSKA (reference sequence). The CDR3 is made up of 11 amino acids. As DNA, the CDR3 is TGCACAGGGACAGAGAATGAAAAACTGTTTTTT. Encoded protein: CTGTENEKLFF.